This TCR beta chain is from a study of T cell repertoires in cytomegalovirus infection. One entry per CDR3 protein results from TCRdb running MiXCR on the reads. The sample includes about 500,000 distinct CDR3 sequences, roughly a third of them seen just once. This clonotype showed up just a few times. Its antigen is not identified. The germline V and J ends were trimmed by 3 bases and 5 bases, with 11 bases remaining between them. The CDR3 has 13 residues. The germline gives CDR1 SGHTA, CDR2 FQGNSA. The sequence was collected from a human donor in good health (CMV status not recorded). Some clones in this sample may be carry-over from other donors' samples. The chain links TRBV7-2 to TRBJ2-7; perhaps TRBD1 as D (6 bases). The sequenced sample was cultured PBMCs, obtained from culture after CMV antigen stimulation. CDR3 in amino acids: CASSFTGRDEQYV. The CDR3 DNA reads TGTGCCAGCAGCTTTACAGGGCGGGACGAGCAGTACGTC.